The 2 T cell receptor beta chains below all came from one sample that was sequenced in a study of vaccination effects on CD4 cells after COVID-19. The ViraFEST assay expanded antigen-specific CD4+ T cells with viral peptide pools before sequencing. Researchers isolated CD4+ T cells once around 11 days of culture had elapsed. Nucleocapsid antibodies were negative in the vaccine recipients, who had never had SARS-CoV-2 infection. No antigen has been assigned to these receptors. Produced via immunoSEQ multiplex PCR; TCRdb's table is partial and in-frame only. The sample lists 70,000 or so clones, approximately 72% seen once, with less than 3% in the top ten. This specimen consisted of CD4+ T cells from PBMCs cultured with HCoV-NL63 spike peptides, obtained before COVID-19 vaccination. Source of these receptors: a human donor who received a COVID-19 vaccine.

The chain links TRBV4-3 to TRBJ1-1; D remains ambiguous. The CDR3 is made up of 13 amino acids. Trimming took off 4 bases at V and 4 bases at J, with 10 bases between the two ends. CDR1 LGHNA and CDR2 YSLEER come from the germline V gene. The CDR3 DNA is TGCGCCAGCAGCCCTCAGTGGAGCACTGAAGCTTTCTTT. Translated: CASSPQWSTEAFF.

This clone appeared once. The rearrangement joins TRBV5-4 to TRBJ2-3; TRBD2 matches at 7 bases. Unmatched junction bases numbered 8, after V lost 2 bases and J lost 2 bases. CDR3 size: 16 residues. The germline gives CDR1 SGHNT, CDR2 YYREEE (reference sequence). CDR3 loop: CASSFGSGTFTDTQYF. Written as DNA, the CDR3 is TGTGCCAGCAGCTTTGGGAGCGGGACCTTCACAGATACGCAGTATTTT.